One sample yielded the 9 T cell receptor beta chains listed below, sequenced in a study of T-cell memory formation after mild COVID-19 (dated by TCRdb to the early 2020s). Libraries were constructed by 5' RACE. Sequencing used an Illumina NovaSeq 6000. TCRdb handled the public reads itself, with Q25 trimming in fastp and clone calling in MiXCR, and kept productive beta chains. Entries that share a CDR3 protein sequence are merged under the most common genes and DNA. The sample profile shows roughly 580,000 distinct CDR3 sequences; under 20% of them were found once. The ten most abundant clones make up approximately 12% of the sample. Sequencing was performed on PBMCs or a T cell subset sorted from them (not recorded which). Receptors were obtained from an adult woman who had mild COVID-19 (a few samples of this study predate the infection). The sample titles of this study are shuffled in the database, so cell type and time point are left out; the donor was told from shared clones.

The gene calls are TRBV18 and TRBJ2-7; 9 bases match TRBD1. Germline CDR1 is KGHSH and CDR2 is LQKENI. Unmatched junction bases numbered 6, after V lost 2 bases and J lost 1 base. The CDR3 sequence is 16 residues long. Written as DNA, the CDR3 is TGTGCCAGCTCACCATCCGGGACAGGGTGGTCCTACGAGCAGTACTTC. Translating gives CASSPSGTGWSYEQYF.

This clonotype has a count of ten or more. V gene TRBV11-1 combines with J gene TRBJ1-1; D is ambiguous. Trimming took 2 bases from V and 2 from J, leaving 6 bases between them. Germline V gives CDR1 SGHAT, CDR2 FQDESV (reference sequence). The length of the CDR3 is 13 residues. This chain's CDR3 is CASSLILNTEAFF. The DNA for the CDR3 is TGTGCCAGCAGCTTAATACTAAACACTGAAGCTTTCTTT.

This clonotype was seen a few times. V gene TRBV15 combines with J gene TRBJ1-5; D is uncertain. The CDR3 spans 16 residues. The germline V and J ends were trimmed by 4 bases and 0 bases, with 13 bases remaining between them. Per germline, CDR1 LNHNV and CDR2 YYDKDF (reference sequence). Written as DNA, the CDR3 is TGTGCCACCAGCATCCCGACATCGTATAGCAATCAGCCCCAGCATTTT. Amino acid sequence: CATSIPTSYSNQPQHF.

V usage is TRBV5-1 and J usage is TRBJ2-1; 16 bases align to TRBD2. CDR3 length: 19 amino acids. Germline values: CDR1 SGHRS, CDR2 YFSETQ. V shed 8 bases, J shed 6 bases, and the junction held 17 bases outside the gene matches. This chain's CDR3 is CARSPGLAGGIQGGNEQFF. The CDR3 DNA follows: TGCGCCAGAAGTCCGGGACTAGCGGGAGGGATTCAAGGGGGCAATGAGCAGTTCTTC.

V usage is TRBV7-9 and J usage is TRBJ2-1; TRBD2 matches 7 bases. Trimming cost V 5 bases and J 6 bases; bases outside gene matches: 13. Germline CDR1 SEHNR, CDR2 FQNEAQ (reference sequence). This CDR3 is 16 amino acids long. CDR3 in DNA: TGTGCCAGCAGCCCCCCGTTCAGGACTAGTAGCAATGAGCAGTTCTTC. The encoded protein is CASSPPFRTSSNEQFF.

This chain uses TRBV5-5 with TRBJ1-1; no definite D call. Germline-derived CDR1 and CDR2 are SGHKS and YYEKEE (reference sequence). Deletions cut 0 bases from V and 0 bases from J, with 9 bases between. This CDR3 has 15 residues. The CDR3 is CASSLDGRLNTEAFF. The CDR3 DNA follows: TGTGCCAGCAGCTTGGACGGCAGATTGAACACTGAAGCTTTCTTT.

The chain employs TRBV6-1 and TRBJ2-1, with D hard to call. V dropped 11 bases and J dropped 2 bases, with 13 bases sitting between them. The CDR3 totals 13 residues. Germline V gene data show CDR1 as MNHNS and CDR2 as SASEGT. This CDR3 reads CALDGPPYNEQFF. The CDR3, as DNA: TGTGCCCTGGACGGGCCCCCCTACAATGAGCAGTTCTTC.

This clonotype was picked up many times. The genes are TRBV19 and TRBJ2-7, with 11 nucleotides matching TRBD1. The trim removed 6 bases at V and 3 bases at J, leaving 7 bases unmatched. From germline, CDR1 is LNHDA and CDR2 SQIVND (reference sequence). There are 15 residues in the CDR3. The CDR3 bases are TGTGCCAGTAGGGGACTTGGGACAGGGGGCTACGAGCAGTACTTC. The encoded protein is CASRGLGTGGYEQYF. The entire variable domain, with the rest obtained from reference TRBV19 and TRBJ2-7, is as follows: DGGITQSPKYLFRKEGQNVTLSCEQNLNHDAMYWYRQDPGQGLRLIYYSQIVNDFQKGDIAEGYSVSREKKESFPLTVTSAQKNPTAFYLCASRGLGTGGYEQYFGPGTRLTVT.

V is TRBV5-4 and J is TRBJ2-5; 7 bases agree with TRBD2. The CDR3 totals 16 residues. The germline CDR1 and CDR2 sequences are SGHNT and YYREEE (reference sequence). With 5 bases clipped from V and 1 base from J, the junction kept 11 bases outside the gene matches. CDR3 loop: CASRPTLRGVQETQYF. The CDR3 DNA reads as TGTGCCAGCAGACCCACCCTACGGGGGGTCCAAGAGACCCAGTACTTC.